Listed here are 30 T cell receptor beta chains from one sample, sequenced in a study of tissue T cells after allogeneic stem cell transplantation. Only in-frame clones appear in the TCRdb table, and some are missing; sequencing was by immunoSEQ multiplex PCR. Of some 8,000 clones detected, 37% appear once; the ten largest clones hold approximately 3.3%. Regarding time point: mouse harvest day 14 after allogeneic transplant. The graft held 10^6 splenic CD5+ T cells and 10^7 T-cell-depleted bone marrow cells. The sample taken for sequencing was skin. These receptor sequences come from a female BALB/c mouse given C57BL/6 T cells with graft-versus-host disease after an allogeneic hematopoietic cell transplant.

This clone is classed as medium-sized. Gene and germline names: mouse. The read finishes 1 residue shy of the CDR3 end, and the germline J gene is used to complete it. V usage is TRBV26 and J usage is TRBJ2-7; no clear D gene. Trimming shortened V by 2 bases and J by 0 bases, and 2 bases separated the two germline ends. From germline, CDR1 is KGHPV and CDR2 FQNQEV (reference sequence). The length of the CDR3 is 12 residues. The sequenced CDR3 bases are TGTGCCAGCAGTCTGAGCTCCTATGAACAGTAC. Its protein product is CASSLSSYEQY. The full CDR3 protein reads CASSLSSYEQYF.

Concerning this clone itself: Gene names are mouse gene names. CDR3: CASSLRENYAEQFF. Partial CDR3 DNA: TGTGCCAGCTCTCTCCGGGAAAACTATGCTGAGCAGTTC. This sequence joins TRBV12-1 and TRBJ2-1, with D uncertain. The read gets to within 1 residue of the CDR3 end, and the germline J gene fills in the rest. Germline values: CDR1 SGHSN, CDR2 HYEKVE. The CDR3 is 14 residues long. The germline V and J ends were trimmed by 0 bases and 1 base, with 6 bases remaining between them.

Concerning this clone itself: These gene names are mouse names. With the read ending 1 residue before the CDR3 end, the germline J gene is used to fill in that end. The chain is built from TRBV26 and TRBJ2-7; possibly TRBD1 or TRBD2 for D (5 bases each). Trimming shortened V by 4 bases and J by 0 bases, and 10 bases separated the two germline ends. CDR1 and CDR2 from the germline V gene are KGHPV and FQNQEV (reference sequence). This CDR3 has 14 amino acids. Here the CDR3 reads CASSQGASSYEQYF. The sequenced CDR3 bases are TGTGCCAGCAGTCAAGGGGCCAGCTCCTATGAACAGTAC.

Comments on this clone: Gene and germline names: mouse. The read comes to an end 1 residue before the CDR3 does, leaving the germline J gene to fill in the end. This sample also contains other DNA sequences that code for the same CDR3. The chain has TRBV3 and TRBJ2-7, with D unresolved. The CDR3 is 13 amino acids. V lost 1 base and J 3 bases, leaving 7 bases between the germline ends. The germline gives CDR1 SNHLY, CDR2 FYNGKV (reference sequence). This CDR3 reads CASSLGGRYEQYF. The DNA read from the CDR3 is TGTGCCAGCAGCTTAGGCGGGCGCTATGAACAGTAC.

By sample share, this clone is medium-sized. Mouse names are used for the genes. Read coverage stops 1 residue before the CDR3 terminus; the germline J gene supplies the remainder. The V and J genes are TRBV1 and TRBJ1-1; 7 positions match TRBD1. J lost 7 bases, V lost 0 bases, and 2 bases had no gene match. This CDR3 contains 13 residues. Germline values: CDR1 NSQYPW, CDR2 LRSPGD (reference sequence). CDR3 DNA (partial): TGCACCTGCAGTGCAGATACAGGGGTAGAAGTCTTC. The encoded protein is CTCSADTGVEVF. Given in full, the CDR3 is CTCSADTGVEVFF.

Within the sample, this clone is medium-sized. The genes are named according to mouse. The read terminates 1 residue before the CDR3 end, so the remaining end is supplied by the germline J gene. The chain is built from TRBV26 and TRBJ1-1, with a weak D call TRBD1 (6 bases). Trimming took 5 bases from V and 1 from J, leaving 8 bases between them. CDR1 KGHPV and CDR2 FQNQEV come from the germline V gene (reference sequence). The CDR3 has 13 amino acids. The DNA read from the CDR3 is TGTGCCAGCAGTAGGGGGGTGAACACAGAAGTCTTC. This codes for CASSRGVNTEVF. The complete CDR3 protein is CASSRGVNTEVFF. The full variable domain, rest sourced from reference TRBV26 and TRBJ1-1, is NSKVIQTPRYLVKGQGQKAKMRCIPEKGHPVVFWYQQNKNNEFKFLINFQNQEVLQQIDMTEKRFSAECPSNSPCSLEIQSSEAGDSALYLCASSRGVNTEVFFGKGTRLTVV.

Notes on this clone: Genes here carry mouse names. The read gets to within 1 residue of the CDR3 end, and the germline J gene fills in the rest. The genes are TRBV3 and TRBJ2-3; D could derive from TRBD1 or TRBD2 (5 bases each). The V gene's germline CDR1 is SNHLY and CDR2 FYNGKV (reference sequence). Deletions cut 3 bases from V and 0 bases from J, with 10 bases between. The CDR3 is 15 amino acids. The sequenced part of the CDR3 DNA is TGTGCCAGCAGCTTTTTGGGGCTGAGTGCAGAAACGCTGTAT. Its translation is CASSFLGLSAETLY. The CDR3 in full is CASSFLGLSAETLYF.

By share, this clone ranks as medium-sized. Here the gene names and germline are mouse. The read ends 1 residue early relative to the CDR3; the germline J gene fills the gap. The chain joins TRBV26 to TRBJ1-4; D may be TRBD1 (5 bases). The length of the CDR3 is 11 residues. V was trimmed by 7 bases and J by 5 bases, leaving 5 bases between them. Germline V CDR1 and CDR2: KGHPV, FQNQEV (reference sequence). Incomplete CDR3 DNA: TGTGCCAGCACAGGGAACGAAAGATTATTT. Protein: CASTGNERLF. The complete CDR3 protein is CASTGNERLFF.

About this clone itself: Genes and germline are mouse. The read comes to an end 1 residue before the CDR3 does, leaving the germline J gene to fill in the end. The V and J genes are TRBV26 and TRBJ2-4; D remains ambiguous. V dropped 6 bases and J dropped 0 bases, with 10 bases sitting between them. Germline CDR1 is KGHPV and CDR2 is FQNQEV (reference sequence). The CDR3 length is 14 residues. This CDR3 reads CASSRRWSQNTLYF. The CDR3 DNA, read in part, is TGTGCCAGCAGCCGGAGGTGGAGTCAAAACACCTTGTAC.

This clone ranks as medium-sized. Gene names refer to mouse genes. Read sequence stops 1 residue before the CDR3 end, and the germline J gene provides the missing end. The V gene is TRBV4, the J gene TRBJ2-7; 8 bases match TRBD2. V shed 8 bases, J shed 4 bases, and the junction held 1 base outside the gene matches. The CDR3 totals 11 residues. Germline assignment: CDR1 LGHDT and CDR2 YNNKQL (reference sequence). The CDR3 bases that were read are TGTGCCAGCGCTGGGGGGTATGAACAGTAC. This sequence encodes CASAGGYEQY. The CDR3 in its entirety is CASAGGYEQYF.

This clone turned up a few times. Mouse gene names and germline throughout. The CDR3 goes on 1 residue after the read ends, and that part is filled in from the germline J gene. V usage is TRBV19 and J usage is TRBJ2-3, with D perhaps being TRBD1 or TRBD2 (7 bases each). The V and J ends lost 1 base and 1 base respectively, with 10 bases between them. The CDR3 runs 15 residues. Germline values: CDR1 FNHDT, CDR2 SITEND (reference sequence). This CDR3 is CASSIQGGGAETLYF. CDR3 DNA (partial): TGTGCCAGCAGTATACAGGGGGGCGGTGCAGAAACGCTGTAT.

This clone was recorded a few times. Mouse names are used for the genes. Coverage ceases 1 residue before the CDR3 finishes, and the germline J gene fills in the end. The rearrangement uses TRBV2 and TRBJ2-2; tentatively, D is TRBD1 (6 bases). Germline V gene lookup returns CDR1 LGHNA and CDR2 YSYQKL. V lost 2 bases and J 5 bases, leaving 6 bases between the germline ends. The CDR3 consists of 13 residues. The CDR3 spells CASSQTGTGQLYF. Partial CDR3 DNA: TGTGCCAGCAGCCAAACAGGGACCGGGCAGCTCTAC. The whole variable domain, filled in from reference TRBV2 and TRBJ2-2, reads DPKIIQKPKYLVAVTGSEKILICEQYLGHNAMYWYRQSAKKPLEFMFSYSYQKLMDNQTASSRFQPQSSKKNHLDLQITALKPDDSATYFCASSQTGTGQLYFGEGSKLTVL.

For this clone: Mouse names are used for the genes. The sequenced CDR3 bases are TGTGCCAGCGGTGAGGGGTGGGGGCCTAACTATGCTGAGCAGTTC. Translation: CASGEGWGPNYAEQF. The whole CDR3 protein is CASGEGWGPNYAEQFF. The chain joins TRBV13-2 to TRBJ2-1; D could derive from TRBD1 or TRBD2 (6 bases each). The read halts 1 residue ahead of the CDR3 end, with the missing end drawn from the germline J gene. CDR1 and CDR2 (germline): NNHNN, SYGAGS (reference sequence). This CDR3 has 16 residues. V shed 2 bases and J shed 0 bases, with 12 bases lying between them.

Remarks on this clone: The genes and germline here are from mouse. From the germline J gene comes the end of the CDR3, since the read stops 1 residue before it. This chain uses TRBV13-1 with TRBJ2-7, with D perhaps TRBD1 (6 bases). Trimming removed 5 bases at V and 0 bases at J, with 9 bases between. Per germline, CDR1 NSHNY and CDR2 SYGAGN. The CDR3 sequence is 13 residues long. This CDR3 reads CASSTGSSYEQYF. The CDR3 bases that were read are TGTGCCAGCAGCACAGGGAGCTCCTATGAACAGTAC.

Points on this clone: Gene names and germline match the mouse. The CDR3 goes on 1 residue after the read ends, and that part is filled in from the germline J gene. This rearrangement joins TRBV23 to TRBJ1-1; the table calls TRBD1, which could not be checked here. Germline assignment: CDR1 KGHTA and CDR2 FQNQQP. This CDR3 has 11 amino acids. CDR3 DNA (partial): TGCTCCTGTCACAGGGACACAGAAGTCTTC. Its protein is CSCHRDTEVF. In full, the CDR3 is CSCHRDTEVFF.

Comments on this clone: The gene symbols are mouse symbols. The covered CDR3 bases are TGTGCAAGCAGCTTCGGCAGAACAGAAGTCTTC. Its protein is CASSFGRTEVF. The entire CDR3 protein is CASSFGRTEVFF. The V gene is TRBV16, the J gene TRBJ1-1; D not certain. The read comes to an end 1 residue before the CDR3 does, leaving the germline J gene to fill in the end. This CDR3 is 12 amino acids long. Trimming took 3 bases from V and 5 from J, leaving 7 bases between them. CDR1 is SGHSA and CDR2 is FRNQAP in the germline V gene. The full variable domain, with the rest looked up from reference TRBV16 and TRBJ1-1, is NAGVIQTPRHKVTGKGQEATLWCEPISGHSAVFWYRQTIVQGLEFLTYFRNQAPIDDSGMPKERFSAQMPNQSHSTLKIQSTQPQDSAVYLCASSFGRTEVFFGKGTRLTVV.

This clone is classed as large. Mouse gene names apply. The read finishes 1 residue shy of the CDR3 end, and the germline J gene is used to complete it. This specimen includes other DNA sequences encoding the same CDR3. This chain uses TRBV26 with TRBJ1-1; no reliable D call. The germline V gene has CDR1 KGHPV and CDR2 FQNQEV (reference sequence). Trimming left V 0 bases short and J 1 base short, with 3 bases between. CDR3 length: 13 amino acids. Incomplete CDR3 DNA: TGTGCCAGCAGTCTGTCCAGAAACACAGAAGTCTTC. Amino acid sequence: CASSLSRNTEVF. In full, the CDR3 is CASSLSRNTEVFF.

In its sample, this clone was seen a few times. The germline and genes are mouse ones. The read terminates 1 residue ahead of where the CDR3 ends, so the germline J gene completes it. The genes are TRBV13-1 and TRBJ1-1; perhaps TRBD1 as D (6 bases). Trimming stripped 0 bases from V and 0 bases from J, with 9 bases between. Germline CDR1 NSHNY, CDR2 SYGAGN. The CDR3 sequence is 15 residues long. The CDR3 protein is CASSDAWTANTEVFF. The sequenced part of the CDR3 DNA is TGTGCCAGCAGTGATGCATGGACAGCAAACACAGAAGTCTTC.

In this sample, this clone turned up a few times. Mouse names are used for the genes. The missing CDR3 end, 1 residue past where the read stops, is filled in from the germline J gene. The chain employs TRBV3 and TRBJ2-5; the D gene is possibly TRBD2 (6 bases). Trimming pared 3 bases from V and 3 bases from J, leaving 13 bases between. Germline assignment: CDR1 SNHLY and CDR2 FYNGKV (reference sequence). The CDR3 loop spans 15 amino acids. This CDR3 is CASSFGWGLQDTQYF. The part of the CDR3 DNA that was read is TGTGCCAGCAGCTTTGGCTGGGGCTTACAAGACACCCAGTAC. Combining the CDR3 with reference TRBV3 and TRBJ2-5 gives the whole variable domain GPKVLQIPSHQIIDMGQMVTLNCDPVSNHLYFYWYKQILGQQMEFLVNFYNGKVMEKSKLFKDQFSVERPDGSYFTLKIQPTALEDSAVYFCASSFGWGLQDTQYFGPGTRLLVL.

On this clone itself: The listed genes are named as in mouse. The read ends 1 residue early relative to the CDR3; the germline J gene fills the gap. This chain links TRBV15 with TRBJ1-1; D gene ambiguous. This CDR3 has 13 amino acids. The V end lost 1 base, the J end lost 2 bases, and 5 bases lay between the germline ends. Per germline, CDR1 SGHND and CDR2 FRSKSL. The CDR3 bases that were read are TGTGCCAGCAGTTTAGACAGCAACACAGAAGTCTTC. Encoded protein: CASSLDSNTEVF. The complete CDR3 sequence is CASSLDSNTEVFF.

Comment on this clone: The gene names given are mouse names. The sequence runs out 1 residue before the end of the CDR3; the remainder is reconstructed from the germline J gene. The V and J genes are TRBV16 and TRBJ2-4; TRBD2 matches at 7 bases. From germline, CDR1 is SGHSA and CDR2 FRNQAP. The CDR3 loop spans 15 amino acids. V shed 4 bases, J shed 0 bases, and the junction held 4 bases outside the gene matches. Here the CDR3 reads CASSSLGSSQNTLYF. CDR3 DNA, as far as it was read: TGTGCAAGCAGCTCACTGGGGTCTAGTCAAAACACCTTGTAC.

Turning to this clone: Gene names follow the mouse nomenclature. Read data end 1 residue before the CDR3 end; the end is taken from the germline J gene. The chain links TRBV2 to TRBJ2-1, with D possibly matching TRBD1 (5 bases). The V gene lost 8 bases and the J gene lost 1 base, with 9 bases spanning the gap. This CDR3 contains 13 residues. In germline, CDR1 is LGHNA, CDR2 YSYQKL. The CDR3 protein is CASAQVNYAEQFF. Incomplete CDR3 DNA: TGTGCCAGCGCACAGGTGAACTATGCTGAGCAGTTC.

There are a few counts of this clone. Gene names and germline match the mouse. This CDR3 reads CASSYWGTGQLYF. The CDR3 DNA, read in part, is TGTGCCAGCAGCTACTGGGGCACCGGGCAGCTCTAC. The chain employs TRBV4 and TRBJ2-2; TRBD2 might be the D (6 bases). The read is 1 residue too short to cover the CDR3 end, so that end is filled in from the germline J gene. Germline V gene data show CDR1 as LGHDT and CDR2 as YNNKQL (reference sequence). This CDR3 is 13 amino acids long. V lost 3 bases and J 4 bases, leaving 6 bases between the germline ends.

A word on this clone: A read error may produce the germline difference seen at one junction end. Gene names and germline refer to mouse. Sequencing ends 1 residue short of the CDR3 end; the germline J gene provides the rest. Additional DNA sequences in this sample encode the identical CDR3. The chain carries TRBV12-1 and TRBJ2-7; D is undetermined. CDR3 length: 13 residues. Germline V gives CDR1 SGHSN, CDR2 HYEKVE. CDR3: CASSLDGSYEQYF. The sequenced part of the CDR3 DNA is TGTGCTAGCTCTCTCGACGGCTCCTATGAACAGTAC. The variable domain in full, completed from reference TRBV12-1 and TRBJ2-7, reads DSGVVQSPRHIIKEKGGRSVLTCIPISGHSNVVWYQQTLGKELKFLIQHYEKVERDKGFLPSRFSVQQFDDYHSEMNMSALELEDSAMYFCASSLDGSYEQYFGPGTRLTVL.

Remarks on this clone: Mouse names are used for the genes. The CDR3 end lies 1 residue beyond the end of the read and is filled in from the germline J gene. This sequence joins TRBV16 and TRBJ1-1; the D gene is possibly TRBD1 (6 bases). The CDR3 has 14 residues. CDR1 and CDR2 (germline): SGHSA, FRNQAP. With 5 bases removed from V and 0 bases from J, the gap between germline ends came to 10 bases. CDR3 protein: CASSVQGTNTEVFF. The DNA read from the CDR3 is TGTGCAAGCAGCGTACAGGGAACAAACACAGAAGTCTTC.

This clone occurred a few times. Genes and germline are mouse. The sequenced fragment ends 1 residue before the CDR3 boundary, so the rest is inferred from the germline J gene. This chain joins TRBV15 and TRBJ2-5; D might be TRBD1 (7 bases). CDR1 is SGHND and CDR2 is FRSKSL in the germline V gene. The CDR3 runs 13 residues. V gave up 4 bases and J gave up 3 bases, with 8 bases separating them. Here the CDR3 reads CASSSGGQDTQYF. The sequenced CDR3 bases are TGTGCCAGCAGTTCAGGGGGGCAAGACACCCAGTAC.

Of note for this clone: Genes here carry mouse names. The read stops 1 residue short of the end of the CDR3; the missing end is completed from the germline J gene. The chain carries TRBV26 and TRBJ2-4, with a weak D call TRBD1 (6 bases). Germline assignment: CDR1 KGHPV and CDR2 FQNQEV (reference sequence). The CDR3 contains 14 residues. V gave up 6 bases and J gave up 2 bases, with 12 bases separating them. CDR3 bases read: TGTGCCAGCAGGACCCGGGACAATCAAAACACCTTGTAC. Translation: CASRTRDNQNTLY. The CDR3, in full, reads CASRTRDNQNTLYF.

In this sample, this clone is medium-sized. Mouse gene names and germline throughout. The read terminates 1 residue ahead of where the CDR3 ends, so the germline J gene completes it. The chain employs TRBV31 and TRBJ2-5, with D maybe TRBD2 (6 bases). The CDR3 is made up of 13 amino acids. Germline V gives CDR1 GKSSPN, CDR2 SITVG. V was shortened by 3 bases and J by 1 base, with 8 bases between the two germline ends. The CDR3 DNA, read in part, is TGTGCCTGGAGCCGGGGGGACCAAGACACCCAGTAC. This gives the protein CAWSRGDQDTQY. The entire CDR3 sequence reads CAWSRGDQDTQYF.

In its sample, this clone was seen a few times. Gene names and germline match the mouse. The CDR3 extends 1 residue past the end of the read, so its final part is completed from the germline J gene. The gene calls are TRBV14 and TRBJ2-1, with D possibly called TRBD1 or TRBD2 (5 bases each). Germline-derived CDR1 and CDR2 are SGHDT and FRDEAV. The CDR3 runs 15 residues. V lost 1 base and J 2 bases, leaving 10 bases between the germline ends. The DNA read from the CDR3 is TGTGCCAGCAGTTTCGTGAGGGACGACTATGCTGAGCAGTTC. Its protein is CASSFVRDDYAEQF. The whole CDR3 reads CASSFVRDDYAEQFF.

Note on this clone: The junction and the germline gene differ at one end; a read error may be behind it. Any gene name here is a mouse gene name. The read terminates 1 residue before the CDR3 end, so the remaining end is supplied by the germline J gene. The gene calls are TRBV5 and TRBJ2-7; maybe TRBD1 (5 bases). The CDR3 has 11 residues. The germline gives CDR1 LGHNA, CDR2 YNLKQL (reference sequence). The covered CDR3 bases are TGTGCCAACAGCCAAGGGGATGAACAGTAC. Its translation: CANSQGDEQY. The CDR3 in its entirety is CANSQGDEQYF.